These 17 T cell receptor beta chains came from one sample sequenced in a study of cytomegalovirus exposure and HLA in healthy donors. PCR was performed using 60 Vbeta and 13 Jbeta primers. Sequenced by immunoSEQ multiplex PCR; TCRdb stores in-frame clones only, minus some. In the table there are about 110,000 clones, 65% to 85% of which are singletons. Sequenced: PBMCs. The receptor source for this set is a man between 18 and 29 years old in good health and CMV-seronegative.

The chain recombines TRBV7-3 with TRBJ2-2; 8 nucleotides match TRBD1. The CDR3 is made up of 16 amino acids. Germline-derived CDR1 and CDR2 are SGHTA and FQGTGA. Losses at the gene ends were 5 bases for V and 3 bases for J; bases not matched to a gene: 8. CDR3 bases: TGTGCCAGCAGCCAATCTCCAGGGGGCGACACCGGGGAGCTGTTTTTT. Translated, it gives CASSQSPGGDTGELFF.

The chain carries TRBV15 and TRBJ1-3; possible D gene TRBD1, 5 bases. CDR1 is LNHNV, CDR2 YYDKDF, per germline (reference sequence). With 3 bases removed from V and 7 bases from J, the gap between germline ends came to 22 bases. The CDR3 loop spans 17 amino acids. CDR3 sequence (DNA): TGTGCCACCAGCAGCGGCCGACGCCGGGGGGTAAATAACACCATATATTTT. As protein: CATSSGRRRGVNNTIYF.

This clone was seen only once. The germline gene is not matched at one end of the junction; a read error may be the cause. This sequence joins TRBV7-9 and TRBJ2-7, with D perhaps matching TRBD1 (6 bases). The germline V gene encodes CDR1 SEHNR and CDR2 FQNEAQ (reference sequence). CDR3 length equals 12 residues. The CDR3 here is CSSSSRGVEQYF. CDR3 sequence (DNA): TGTTCCAGCAGCTCCAGGGGTGTGGAGCAGTACTTC.

The rearrangement uses TRBV7-3 and TRBJ1-1; a weak D match, TRBD1 (6 bases). Germline-derived CDR1 and CDR2 are SGHTA and FQGTGA. The ends were cut back, 1 base at V and 3 bases at J, with 27 bases in the middle. This CDR3 spans 20 amino acids. The CDR3 here is CASSLNPPNRDIPWDTEAFF. The CDR3 region has the DNA TGTGCCAGCAGCTTAAATCCCCCCAATCGGGACATCCCATGGGACACTGAAGCTTTCTTT. Filled out from reference TRBV7-3 and TRBJ1-1, the complete variable domain reads GAGVSQTPSNKVTEKGKYVELRCDPISGHTALYWYRQSLGQGPEFLIYFQGTGAADDSGLPNDRFFAVRPEGSVSTLKIQRTERGDSAVYLCASSLNPPNRDIPWDTEAFFGQGTRLTVV.

CDR3 region: CASSSRGDPTDTQYF. The DNA for the CDR3 is TGTGCCAGCAGCTCGCGGGGGGACCCCACAGATACGCAGTATTTT. This chain connects TRBV14 to TRBJ2-3, with 8 bases lining up with TRBD2. With V trimmed by 5 bases and J by 2 bases, 6 bases remained unmatched. There are 15 residues in the CDR3. The germline V gene encodes CDR1 SGHDN and CDR2 FVKESK.

Regarding this clone: The same CDR3 arises from other DNA sequences in this sample as well. The chain couples TRBV11-2 to TRBJ2-7; 8 bases align to TRBD1. The CDR3 is 13 amino acids. The trim removed 5 bases at V and 6 bases at J, leaving 6 bases unmatched. From germline, CDR1 is SGHAT and CDR2 FQNNGV. CDR3: CASSPGQGREQYF. The CDR3 DNA reads as TGTGCCAGCAGCCCCGGACAGGGCCGCGAGCAGTACTTC.

This chain joins TRBV14 and TRBJ2-2; D is perhaps TRBD2 (6 bases). This CDR3 has 16 amino acids. With 2 bases removed from V and 0 bases from J, the gap between germline ends came to 10 bases. The germline CDR1 and CDR2 sequences are SGHDN and FVKESK. CDR3 nucleotides: TGTGCCAGCAGCCAACTTCGGGAGCCGAACACCGGGGAGCTGTTTTTT. Its protein product is CASSQLREPNTGELFF.

The rearrangement joins TRBV14 to TRBJ2-7, with a possible D match to TRBD2 (7 bases). Germline CDR1 SGHDN, CDR2 FVKESK. V lost 0 bases, J lost 0 bases, and 12 bases lay in between. This CDR3 has 16 amino acids. CDR3 amino acids: CASSQERGGYSYEQYF. CDR3 coding DNA: TGTGCCAGCAGCCAAGAAAGGGGGGGGTACTCCTACGAGCAGTACTTC.

The chain joins TRBV9 to TRBJ2-2; a weak D match, TRBD2 (7 bases). The CDR3 is 16 amino acids. V gave up 4 bases and J gave up 5 bases, with 18 bases separating them. Germline assignment: CDR1 SGDLS and CDR2 YYNGEE. The CDR3 coding sequence is TGTGCCAGCAGCCCCAGGGGAGGGGGAGTTACCGGGGAGCTGTTTTTT. Encoded protein: CASSPRGGGVTGELFF.

CDR3 loop: CASKLSSGNTQVNEQFF. In nucleotides, the CDR3 is TGCGCCAGCAAACTTTCCAGCGGCAATACTCAGGTCAATGAGCAGTTCTTC. This rearrangement joins TRBV5-1 to TRBJ2-1, with D tentatively TRBD2 (5 bases). The CDR3 totals 17 residues. The ends were cut back, 6 bases at V and 6 bases at J, with 25 bases in the middle. The germline gives CDR1 SGHRS, CDR2 YFSETQ.

This clone has more than one count but fewer than ten. Here the CDR3 reads CASKKAGNYEQYF. Here the CDR3 DNA reads TGTGCCAGCAAAAAGGCGGGGAACTACGAGCAGTACTTC. The rearrangement uses TRBV4-2 and TRBJ2-7, with D perhaps matching TRBD2 (6 bases). Germline-derived CDR1 and CDR2 are LGHNA and YNFKEQ. Between the trimmed V and J ends, which lost 7 bases and 3 bases, there was a span of 13 bases. The CDR3 is 13 residues long.

The chain links TRBV5-1 to TRBJ2-1, with D possibly being TRBD2 (6 bases). Trimming cost V 0 bases and J 5 bases, with 15 bases left between them. The germline CDR1 and CDR2 sequences are SGHRS and YFSETQ. This CDR3 has 16 amino acids. The CDR3 DNA reads TGCGCCAGCAGCTTGGCTCAGACTAGTTCCCACAATGAGCAGTTCTTC. It specifies CASSLAQTSSHNEQFF.

The V gene is TRBV7-6, the J gene TRBJ2-1; 16 bases line up with TRBD2. Per germline, CDR1 SGHVS and CDR2 FNYEAQ. The CDR3 has 18 amino acids. Unmatched junction bases numbered 12, after V lost 5 bases and J lost 8 bases. The CDR3 protein is CASSAGLAGGRRDHEQFF. The CDR3, as DNA: TGTGCCAGCAGCGCGGGACTAGCGGGGGGGCGACGAGACCATGAGCAGTTCTTC.

The chain combines TRBV7-2 with TRBJ2-1; 7 nucleotides align to TRBD1. There are 15 residues in the CDR3. The junction had 7 bases not matched to a gene; V was cut back by 0 bases and J by 8 bases. The germline V gene has CDR1 SGHTA and CDR2 FQGNSA. CDR3 protein: CASSLAPTGKYEQFF. In DNA, the CDR3 is TGTGCCAGCAGCTTAGCTCCGACAGGGAAGTATGAGCAGTTCTTC. Full variable domain (outside the CDR3, taken from reference TRBV7-2 and TRBJ2-1): GAGVSQSPSNKVTEKGKDVELRCDPISGHTALYWYRQSLGQGLEFLIYFQGNSAPDKSGLPSDRFSAERTGGSVSTLTIQRTQQEDSAVYLCASSLAPTGKYEQFFGPGTRLTVL.

The chain links TRBV2 to TRBJ2-7; no clear D. Between the trimmed V and J ends, which lost 6 bases and 1 base, there was a span of 7 bases. Germline lookup yields CDR1 SNHLY and CDR2 FYNNEI. The CDR3 spans 12 residues. This CDR3 reads CASRADSYEQYF. The CDR3 nucleotides are TGTGCCAGCAGGGCGGATTCCTACGAGCAGTACTTC.

The V gene is TRBV10-3, the J gene TRBJ2-2; 12 bases line up with TRBD2. The CDR3 is 15 amino acids. Per the germline V gene, CDR1 is ENHRY and CDR2 is SYGVKD. Trimming cost V 11 bases and J 2 bases; bases outside gene matches: 6. CDR3 coding DNA: TGTGCCGCGTCTAGCGGGGGGGCTAACACCGGGGAGCTGTTTTTT. Amino acids: CAASSGGANTGELFF.

The rearrangement links TRBV7-3 to TRBJ2-3, with 7 bases identical to TRBD1. V gave up 2 bases and J gave up 2 bases; unmatched junction bases: 7. The CDR3 spans 16 residues. Germline assignment: CDR1 SGHTA and CDR2 FQGTGA. This chain's CDR3 is CASSLATRGPTDTQYF. In nucleotides, the CDR3 is TGTGCCAGCAGCTTAGCGACAAGGGGGCCCACAGATACGCAGTATTTT.